This TCR beta chain derives from a study of human T cells and chemical hapten exposure. This clonotype has at least ten counts. From the RACE reads, TCRdb called clonotypes with MiXCR, one entry per CDR3 protein. The sample carries fewer than 500,000 distinct CDR3 sequences, more than 4.5% recorded once. Time point defined: patch test 1, 2 weeks after DPC sensitization. Treatment here: therapeutic diphenylcyclopropenone sensitization with weekly scalp DPC. The clonotype originates from a woman aged 45-65 years with alopecia areata. Some clones in this sample may be carry-over from other donors' samples. The starting material was whole blood, obtained in connection with sensitization to the hapten diphenylcyclopropenone (DPC).

CDR3 DNA: TGCAGTGCTAGCCCTGAGAAGTGGTACGAGCAGTACTTC. This codes for CSASPEKWYEQYF. The V call is TRBV20-1, the J call TRBJ2-7; D not resolved. This CDR3 has 13 amino acids. The V end was cut by 3 bases, the J end by 4 bases, with 13 bases between. Germline CDR1 and CDR2: DFQATT and SNEGSKA (reference sequence).